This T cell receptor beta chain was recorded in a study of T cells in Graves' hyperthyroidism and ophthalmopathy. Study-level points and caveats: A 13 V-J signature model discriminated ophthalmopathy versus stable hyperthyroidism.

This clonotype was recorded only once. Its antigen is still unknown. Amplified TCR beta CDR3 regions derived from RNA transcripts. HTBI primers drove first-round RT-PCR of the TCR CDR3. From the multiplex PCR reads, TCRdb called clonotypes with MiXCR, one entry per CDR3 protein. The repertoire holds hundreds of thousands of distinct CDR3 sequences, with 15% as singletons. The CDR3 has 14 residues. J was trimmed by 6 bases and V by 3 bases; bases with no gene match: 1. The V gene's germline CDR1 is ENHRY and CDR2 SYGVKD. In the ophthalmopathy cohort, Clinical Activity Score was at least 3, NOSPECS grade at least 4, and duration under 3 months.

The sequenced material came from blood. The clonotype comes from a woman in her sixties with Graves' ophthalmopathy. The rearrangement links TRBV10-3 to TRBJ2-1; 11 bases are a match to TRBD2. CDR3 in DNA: TGTGCCATCAGTGAACTAGCGGGAGTCAATGAGCAGTTCTTC. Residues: CAISELAGVNEQFF.